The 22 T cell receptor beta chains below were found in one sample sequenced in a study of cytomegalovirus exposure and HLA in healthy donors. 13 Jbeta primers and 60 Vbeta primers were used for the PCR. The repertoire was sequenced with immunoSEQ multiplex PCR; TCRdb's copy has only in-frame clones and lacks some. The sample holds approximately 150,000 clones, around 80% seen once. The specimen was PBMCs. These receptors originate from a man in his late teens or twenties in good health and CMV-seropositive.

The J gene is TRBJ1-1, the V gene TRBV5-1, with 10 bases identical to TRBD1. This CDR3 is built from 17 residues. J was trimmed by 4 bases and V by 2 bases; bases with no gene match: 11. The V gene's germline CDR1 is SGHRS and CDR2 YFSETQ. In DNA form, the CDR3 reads TGCGCCAGCAGCTTTATCCCGGGACAGGGGTTGGGCACTGAAGCTTTCTTT. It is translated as CASSFIPGQGLGTEAFF. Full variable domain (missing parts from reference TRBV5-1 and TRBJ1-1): KAGVTQTPRYLIKTRGQQVTLSCSPISGHRSVSWYQQTPGQGLQFLFEYFSETQRNKGNFPGRFSGRQFSNSRSEMNVSTLELGDSALYLCASSFIPGQGLGTEAFFGQGTRLTVV.

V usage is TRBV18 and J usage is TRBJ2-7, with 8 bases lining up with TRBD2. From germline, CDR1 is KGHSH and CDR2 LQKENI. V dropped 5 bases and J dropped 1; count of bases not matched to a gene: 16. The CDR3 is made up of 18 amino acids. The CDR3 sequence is CASSSAGIAGSPSYEQYF. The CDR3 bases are TGTGCCAGCTCATCGGCGGGGATAGCGGGATCACCTTCCTACGAGCAGTACTTC. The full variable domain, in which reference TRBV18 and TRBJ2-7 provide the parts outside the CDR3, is NAGVMQNPRHLVRRRGQEARLRCSPMKGHSHVYWYRQLPEEGLKFMVYLQKENIIDESGMPKERFSAEFPKEGPSILRIQQVVRGDSAAYFCASSSAGIAGSPSYEQYFGPGTRLTVT.

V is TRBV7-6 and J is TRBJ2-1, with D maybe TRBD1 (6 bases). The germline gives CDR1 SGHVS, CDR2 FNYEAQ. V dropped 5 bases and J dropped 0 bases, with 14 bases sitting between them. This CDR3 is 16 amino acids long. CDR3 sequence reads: CASSTIMGASYNEQFF. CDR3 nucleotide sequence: TGTGCCAGCAGCACCATCATGGGGGCCTCCTACAATGAGCAGTTCTTC. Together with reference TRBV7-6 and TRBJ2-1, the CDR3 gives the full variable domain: GAGVSQSPRYKVTKRGQDVALRCDPISGHVSLYWYRQALGQGPEFLTYFNYEAQQDKSGLPNDRFSAERPEGSISTLTIQRTEQRDSAMYRCASSTIMGASYNEQFFGPGTRLTVL.

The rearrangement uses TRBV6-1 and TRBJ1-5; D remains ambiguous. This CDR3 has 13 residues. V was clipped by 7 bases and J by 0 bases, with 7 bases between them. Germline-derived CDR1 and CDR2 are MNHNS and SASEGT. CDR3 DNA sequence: TGTGCCAGCAAGAGGGATAGCAATCAGCCCCAGCATTTT. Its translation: CASKRDSNQPQHF.

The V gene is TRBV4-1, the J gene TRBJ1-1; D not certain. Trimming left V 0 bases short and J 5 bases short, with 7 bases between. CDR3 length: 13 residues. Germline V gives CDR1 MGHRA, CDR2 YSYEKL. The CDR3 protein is CASSQDKPTEAFF. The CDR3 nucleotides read TGCGCCAGCAGCCAAGATAAGCCGACTGAAGCTTTCTTT.

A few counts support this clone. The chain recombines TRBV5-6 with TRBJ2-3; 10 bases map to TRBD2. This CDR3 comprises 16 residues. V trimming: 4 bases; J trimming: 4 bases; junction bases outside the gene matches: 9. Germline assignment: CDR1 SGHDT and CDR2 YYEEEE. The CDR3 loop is CASSLLAGGMADTQYF. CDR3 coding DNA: TGTGCCAGCAGCCTATTAGCGGGAGGCATGGCAGATACGCAGTATTTT.

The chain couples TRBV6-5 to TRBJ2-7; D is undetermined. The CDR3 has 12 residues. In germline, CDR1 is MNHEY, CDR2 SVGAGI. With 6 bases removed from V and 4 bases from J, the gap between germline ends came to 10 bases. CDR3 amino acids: CASSRHPYEQYF. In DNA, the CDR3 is TGTGCCAGCAGCCGACACCCATACGAGCAGTACTTC.

For the CDR3, the DNA is TGTGCCAGCTCCCGGGACTGGAGACGTAATGAGCAGTTCTTC. Translating gives CASSRDWRRNEQFF. The chain uses TRBV21-1 and TRBJ2-1; the DNA was not used to check the table's D call, TRBD2. TRBV21-1 is a pseudogene segment. CDR3 size: 14 residues.

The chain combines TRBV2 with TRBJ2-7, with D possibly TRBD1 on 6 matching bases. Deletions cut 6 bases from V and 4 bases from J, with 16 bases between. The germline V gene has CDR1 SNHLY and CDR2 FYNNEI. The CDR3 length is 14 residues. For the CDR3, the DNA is TGTGCCAGCAGAGGAGAACAGGGCCCGTACGAGCAGTACTTC. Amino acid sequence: CASRGEQGPYEQYF.

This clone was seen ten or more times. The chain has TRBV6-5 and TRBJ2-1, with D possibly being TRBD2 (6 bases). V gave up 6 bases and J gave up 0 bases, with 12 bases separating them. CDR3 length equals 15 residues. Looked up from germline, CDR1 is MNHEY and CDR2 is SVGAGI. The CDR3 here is CASSSPGGSYNEQFF. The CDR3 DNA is TGTGCCAGCAGCTCCCCCGGGGGCTCCTACAATGAGCAGTTCTTC.

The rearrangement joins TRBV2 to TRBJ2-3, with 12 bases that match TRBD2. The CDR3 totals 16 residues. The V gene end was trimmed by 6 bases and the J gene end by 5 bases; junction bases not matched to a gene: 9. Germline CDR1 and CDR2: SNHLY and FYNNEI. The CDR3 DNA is TGTGCCAGCAGGGAGACTAGCGGGAGAATACAAGATACGCAGTATTTT. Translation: CASRETSGRIQDTQYF.

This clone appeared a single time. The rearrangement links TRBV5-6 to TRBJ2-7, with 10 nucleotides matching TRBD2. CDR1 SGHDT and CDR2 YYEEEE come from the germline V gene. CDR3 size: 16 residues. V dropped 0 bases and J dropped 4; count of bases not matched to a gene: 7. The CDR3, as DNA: TGTGCCAGCAGCTTGGCGGTGGCTAGCGGGAGTTACGAGCAGTACTTC. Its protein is CASSLAVASGSYEQYF.

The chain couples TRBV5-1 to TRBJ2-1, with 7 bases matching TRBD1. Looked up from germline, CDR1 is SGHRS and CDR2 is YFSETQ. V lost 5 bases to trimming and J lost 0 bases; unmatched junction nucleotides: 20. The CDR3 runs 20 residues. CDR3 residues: CASRGFGPRGTSSSYNEQFF. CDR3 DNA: TGCGCCAGCAGGGGGTTCGGACCCAGGGGGACCTCTAGCTCCTACAATGAGCAGTTCTTC.

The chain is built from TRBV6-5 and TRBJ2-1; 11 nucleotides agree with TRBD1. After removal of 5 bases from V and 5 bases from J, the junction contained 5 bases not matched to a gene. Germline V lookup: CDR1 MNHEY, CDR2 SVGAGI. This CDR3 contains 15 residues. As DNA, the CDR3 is TGTGCCAGCAGTAGGGGACAGGGGGTCAACAATGAGCAGTTCTTC. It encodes CASSRGQGVNNEQFF.

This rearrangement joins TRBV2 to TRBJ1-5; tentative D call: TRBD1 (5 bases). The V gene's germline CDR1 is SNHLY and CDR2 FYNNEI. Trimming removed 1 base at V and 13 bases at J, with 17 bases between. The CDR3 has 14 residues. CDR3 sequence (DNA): TGTGCCAGCAGTGAAGGTCCTATAGCAGGGATGCAGCATTTT. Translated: CASSEGPIAGMQHF.

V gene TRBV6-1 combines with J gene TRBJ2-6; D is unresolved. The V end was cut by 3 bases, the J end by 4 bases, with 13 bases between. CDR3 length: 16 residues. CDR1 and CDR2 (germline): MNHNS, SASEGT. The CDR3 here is CASSDPPRSGANVLTF. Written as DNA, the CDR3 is TGTGCCAGCAGTGACCCGCCCCGGTCCGGGGCCAACGTCCTGACTTTC.

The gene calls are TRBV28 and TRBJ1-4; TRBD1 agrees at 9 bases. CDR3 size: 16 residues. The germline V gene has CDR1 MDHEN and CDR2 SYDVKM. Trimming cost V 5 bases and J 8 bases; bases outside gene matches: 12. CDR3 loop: CASSTSSGTGREKLFF. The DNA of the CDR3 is TGTGCCAGCAGTACTTCTTCCGGGACAGGGCGAGAAAAACTGTTTTTT.

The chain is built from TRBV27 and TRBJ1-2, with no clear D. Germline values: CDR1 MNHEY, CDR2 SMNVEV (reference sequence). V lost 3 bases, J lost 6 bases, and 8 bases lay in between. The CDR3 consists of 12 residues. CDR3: CASSFSGNGYTF. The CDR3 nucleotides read TGTGCCAGCAGTTTCTCCGGGAATGGCTACACCTTC.

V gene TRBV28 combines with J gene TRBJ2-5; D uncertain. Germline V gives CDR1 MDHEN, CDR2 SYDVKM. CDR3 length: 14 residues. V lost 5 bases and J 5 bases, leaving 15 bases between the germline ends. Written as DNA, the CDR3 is TGTGCCAGCAGTCCTCCCACACAGACGGAGACCCAGTACTTC. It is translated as CASSPPTQTETQYF.

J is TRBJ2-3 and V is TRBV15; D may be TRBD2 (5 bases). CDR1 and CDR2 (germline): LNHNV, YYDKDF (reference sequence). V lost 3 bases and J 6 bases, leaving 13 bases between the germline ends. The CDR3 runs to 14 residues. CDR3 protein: CATSSTGTSDTQYF. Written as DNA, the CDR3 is TGTGCCACCAGCAGTACGGGAACTTCGGATACGCAGTATTTT.

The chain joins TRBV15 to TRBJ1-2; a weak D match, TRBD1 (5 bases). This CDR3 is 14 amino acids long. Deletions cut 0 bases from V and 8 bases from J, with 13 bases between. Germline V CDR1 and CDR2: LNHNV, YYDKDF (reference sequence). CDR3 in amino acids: CATSRERRGRGYTF. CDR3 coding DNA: TGTGCCACCAGCAGAGAGCGGCGGGGCCGCGGCTACACCTTC.

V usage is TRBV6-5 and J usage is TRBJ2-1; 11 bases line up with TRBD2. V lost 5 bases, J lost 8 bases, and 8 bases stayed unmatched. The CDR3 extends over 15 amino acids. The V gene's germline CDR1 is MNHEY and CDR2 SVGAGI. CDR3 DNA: TGTGCCAGCAGTCCCTTAGCGGGAGGGCCGGATGAGCAGTTCTTC. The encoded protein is CASSPLAGGPDEQFF.